Each of the 12 T cell receptor beta chains below was sequenced from the same sample in a study of blood T cell repertoires in COVID-19 (dated by TCRdb to the early 2020s). The library was built by means of the immunoSEQ multiplex PCR assay. Drawn from immuneACCESS, this table holds only the in-frame rearrangements with V and J called that TCRdb kept. Clones are partly lost; checked studies trace under half to an unresolved V gene and leave the rest unexplained. This sample holds just over 300,000 clones; nearly 90% were observed only once. 1.5% to 2% of the sample lies in the top ten. Sequences were obtained from peripheral blood. These receptors all come from a woman in her twenties or thirties with COVID-19, enrolled during active disease.

The J gene is TRBJ2-6, the V gene TRBV19; perhaps TRBD2 as D (7 bases). CDR1 and CDR2 (germline): LNHDA, SQIVND (reference sequence). CDR3 length equals 16 residues. V lost 6 bases to trimming and J lost 2 bases, with 14 bases between them. This CDR3 is CASRYGGPTGANVLTF. The CDR3, as DNA: TGTGCCAGTAGATACGGGGGGCCGACTGGGGCCAACGTCCTGACTTTC.

The V gene is TRBV6-5, the J gene TRBJ1-2, with D tentatively TRBD1 (5 bases). The CDR3 covers 13 residues. Germline V CDR1 and CDR2: MNHEY, SVGAGI. The germline V and J ends were trimmed by 5 bases and 0 bases, with 7 bases remaining between them. This CDR3 reads CASSQTANYGYTF. CDR3 bases: TGTGCCAGCAGTCAGACAGCTAACTATGGCTACACCTTC.

The V gene is TRBV5-1, the J gene TRBJ1-2; 8 bases are a match to TRBD1. CDR3 length: 16 residues. Germline V gives CDR1 SGHRS, CDR2 YFSETQ. J lost 5 bases, V lost 0 bases, and 9 bases had no gene match. The CDR3 reads CASSLGQGSYLYGYTF. The DNA of the CDR3 is TGCGCCAGCAGCTTGGGACAGGGGAGTTACCTTTATGGCTACACCTTC.

CDR3 loop: CASRIRGAETQYF. In DNA, the CDR3 is TGTGCCAGCAGGATTCGGGGGGCAGAGACCCAGTACTTC. The chain carries TRBV3-1 (or the pseudogene TRBV3-2) and TRBJ2-5, with D possibly TRBD2 on 7 matching bases. The germline V gene has CDR1 LGHDT and CDR2 YNNKEL (reference sequence). V lost 6 bases to trimming and J lost 4 bases, with 12 bases between them. This CDR3 spans 13 amino acids.

The chain links TRBV11-2 to TRBJ2-5; D remains unclear. Germline V CDR1 and CDR2: SGHAT, FQNNGV. The CDR3 is 12 residues long. Trimming left V 1 base short and J 5 bases short, with 5 bases between. The CDR3, as DNA: TGTGCCAGCAGCTTAGTTAGTGAGACCCAGTACTTC. It yields the protein CASSLVSETQYF.

The chain employs TRBV6-2 or TRBV6-3 and TRBJ1-1, with a tentative D call TRBD1 (5 bases). CDR3 size: 15 residues. Deletions cut 4 bases from V and 2 bases from J, with 14 bases between. The germline V gene encodes CDR1 MNHEY and CDR2 SVGEGT. CDR3 DNA: TGTGCCAGCAGTTTCCCAGGGATTCTTAACACTGAAGCTTTCTTT. It yields the protein CASSFPGILNTEAFF.

The chain links TRBV5-1 to TRBJ1-2, with 7 bases matching TRBD1. Germline V CDR1 and CDR2: SGHRS, YFSETQ. This CDR3 has 13 amino acids. With V trimmed by 4 bases and J by 4 bases, 4 bases remained unmatched. The CDR3 nucleotides read TGCGCCAGCAGCGTGGGACAGACCTATGGCTACACCTTC. This translates into CASSVGQTYGYTF.

The chain has TRBV7-3 and TRBJ2-6; no clear D. This CDR3 region has 14 residues. Trimming left V 5 bases short and J 3 bases short, with 8 bases between. Looked up from germline, CDR1 is SGHTA and CDR2 is FQGTGA. CDR3 nucleotides: TGTGCCAGCAGCCCTTTCGTTGGGGCCAACGTCCTGACTTTC. Residues: CASSPFVGANVLTF.

The chain joins TRBV5-4 to TRBJ2-3; TRBD2 is a possible D gene (6 bases). V was clipped by 5 bases and J by 6 bases, with 16 bases between them. Germline CDR1 reads SGHNT; CDR2 reads YYREEE (reference sequence). There are 14 residues in the CDR3. The CDR3 is CASRYQLAPDTQYF. CDR3 bases: TGTGCCAGCAGGTATCAACTAGCCCCCGATACGCAGTATTTT.

V usage is TRBV5-1 and J usage is TRBJ2-7, with D tentatively TRBD2 (5 bases). V was pared by 0 bases and J by 5 bases, with 12 bases between. The CDR3 sequence is 14 residues long. CDR1 and CDR2 (germline): SGHRS, YFSETQ. The CDR3 DNA sequence: TGCGCCAGCAGCTTGGCGGGGTTCGACAACGAGCAGTACTTC. Translating gives CASSLAGFDNEQYF.

CDR3 nucleotide sequence: TGCAGCGTTGACCGTCAGGGGGCCTACAATGAGCAGTTCTTC. Protein: CSVDRQGAYNEQFF. The chain employs TRBV29-1 and TRBJ2-1; 7 bases agree with TRBD1. V lost 3 bases to trimming and J lost 2 bases; unmatched junction nucleotides: 4. This CDR3 has 14 residues. The germline V gene encodes CDR1 SQVTM and CDR2 ANQGSEA.

This clone was seen more than once but under ten times. The V gene is TRBV6-5, the J gene TRBJ1-5, with D perhaps TRBD1 (5 bases). The CDR3 covers 12 residues. Germline assignment: CDR1 MNHEY and CDR2 SVGAGI. The V and J ends lost 8 bases and 6 bases respectively, with 11 bases between them. The CDR3 DNA reads TGTGCCAGCGGGCAGGGCGGTCAGCCCCAGCATTTT. Protein product: CASGQGGQPQHF.